This T cell receptor beta chain was observed in a study of shared T cell receptors in the human thymus. Clones were sequenced by immunoSEQ multiplex PCR, and TCRdb holds only the in-frame ones, with some missing. Here the sample spans hundreds of thousands of clones, 70% to 90% being singletons. Germline CDR1 and CDR2: SGHNT and YENEEA. The V and J ends lost 4 bases and 0 bases, in that order; junction bases with no gene match: 9. The CDR3 runs 16 residues. These records were also assigned to another study, of human thymus T cells. From that report: During corrective heart surgery, resections were taken, and the thymus tissue came from them. Gene usage (both V and J) appeared biased in thymic and blood repertoires.

The specimen sequenced was thymocytes. The sequence was collected from a boy less than two years old with a congenital heart defect. The chain recombines TRBV11-3 with TRBJ2-7, with TRBD2 identical over 7 bases. CDR3 in amino acids: CASSSSGAVSSYEQYF. CDR3 in DNA: TGTGCCAGCAGCTCCAGCGGGGCGGTAAGCTCCTACGAGCAGTACTTC.